This T cell receptor (beta chain) was profiled in a study of T cell repertoires in cytomegalovirus infection. This clonotype showed up many times. TCRdb used MiXCR to reprocess the reads, holding one entry per CDR3 protein. The table has roughly 230,000 distinct CDR3 sequences, roughly 12% seen once; the top ten hold 1.5% to 2%. Germline V gene lookup returns CDR1 SGHAT and CDR2 FQNNGV. The V end was cut by 4 bases, the J end by 0 bases, with 12 bases between. The CDR3 totals 16 residues. The receptor comes from a human donor in good health (CMV status not recorded). Some clones in this sample may be carry-over from other donors' samples. The sequenced sample consisted of PBMCs. This chain links TRBV11-2 with TRBJ2-2; D tentatively fits TRBD1 or TRBD2 (5 bases each). The CDR3 reads CASSSMGRPNTGELFF. The CDR3 nucleotides are TGTGCCAGCAGCTCAATGGGACGACCGAACACCGGGGAGCTGTTTTTT.